Detailed here is one T cell receptor (beta chain). What antigen it recognizes has not been identified. Base qualities are not recorded, but no much larger clone differs from it by a single base. The entry originates in a study of CD8 T cells in Susac syndrome (dated by TCRdb to between 2017 and 2020). Concerning the study at large: Of the Susac syndrome patients who were sequenced, roughly 6 had clinically active disease and eight or nine were in clinical remission. Whether CD8+ T cell activation and differentiation in Susac syndrome was antigen driven was tested using repertoire sequencing. The study compared CD8+ T cell repertoire clonality among 12 healthy donors, about 14 Susac syndrome patients and roughly 16 multiple sclerosis patients. At blood withdrawal, Susac syndrome patients were either therapy-naive, taking corticosteroids (in some cases with IVIg as well), or taking IVIg alone. Points the paper makes about the study in general: Clonal expansion was seen in Susac syndrome CD8+ repertoires, peaking in CD8+ TEMRA cells and being greater in clinically active patients than in remitting ones. Looking at Susac-specific public clones, the researchers identified under 20 in the total CD8+ repertoire and five or six in the CD8+ TEMRA repertoire. The TCR sequencing and HLA analysis was acknowledged to have included a relatively small number of individuals.

V is shortened by 0 bases, J by 4 bases, and the region joining them spans 8 bases. The CDR3 starts with the cysteine, ends with the phenylalanine, and has 14 residues. Only the CDR3 DNA is retained, 42 bases long and in frame from the first base. For CDR1 and CDR2, the germline V gene lists SGDLS and YYNGEE. RNA was extracted using the RNeasy kit, and roughly 0.5 to 1 ug of the RNA was reverse transcribed with random hexamers. The immunoSEQ multiplex PCR assay, covering 54 Vbeta and 13 Jbeta segments, was used to amplify TCR beta CDR3 regions. Bias from PCR amplification was corrected by using a synthetic template baseline for primer optimization and for computational correction. Turning to the authors' computational methods: Only productive sequences were kept, with reads annotated to V, D and J genes according to IMGT and analyzed in immunoSEQ Analyzer. Clonality was calculated as one minus the Shannon entropy normalized by log2 of the number of productive unique sequences. Public and private clones were assessed among the 100 most prevalent clones of each patient and control. Clones were defined as Susac-specific if absent from the healthy and MS cohorts, from 900 to 1,300 published viral clones and from other ImmuneACCESS disease sequences. TCRdb took the public reads, trimmed them with fastp at Q25, ran MiXCR for clone calling and kept in-frame beta chains. Entries that share a CDR3 protein sequence are merged under the most common genes and DNA. The V and J calls were determined by TCRdb, not by the authors. This sample gives roughly 76,000 distinct CDR3 sequences in total; 90% to 95% of them show up just once. Around 0.45% of the sample is taken by the ten largest.

Peripheral blood CD8+ and CD4+ T cells from healthy donors, Susac syndrome patients and multiple sclerosis patients were profiled by high-throughput TCR beta sequencing. Recently defined diagnostic criteria for definite or probable disease were met by the Susac syndrome patients. CD8+ TEMRA cells were enriched by FACS, while bulk CD8+ and CD4+ T cells were purified by magnetic negative isolation. Blood was drawn into EDTA tubes, processed within 24 hours, and PBMCs were isolated by density gradient centrifugation. PBMCs destined for TCR sequencing were cryopreserved in liquid nitrogen and later thawed in a 37 °C water bath. A purity of at least 90% was achieved for sorted or isolated CD4+, CD8+ and CD8+ TEMRA cells.

The TCR sequence derives from a human donor with Susac syndrome. Source material: CD8+ T cells from PBMCs. Rearrangement joined TRBV9 to TRBJ2-1, and possibly TRBD1, on 5 matching bases. The DNA sequence is as follows: TGTGCCAGCAGCGTAGGGGGCTCTTACAATGAGCAGTTCTTC. It specifies CASSVGGSYNEQFF. Reference TRBV9 and TRBJ2-1 proteins supply the regions before and after the CDR3; the full variable domain is: DSGVTQTPKHLITATGQRVTLRCSPRSGDLSVYWYQQSLDQGLQFLIQYYNGEERAKGNILERFSAQQFPDLHSELNLSSLELGDSALYFCASSVGGSYNEQFFGPGTRLTVL.